This entry concerns a single T cell receptor (beta chain). The antigen is not known. The data belong to a study of cytomegalovirus exposure and HLA in healthy donors. Study-level background: In a previous analysis, some 120 million unique TCR beta sequences were found from 150 million to 200 million T cells. Of all 400 or so donors who were genotyped, roughly 81% belonged to the Caucasian-associated ancestry cluster.

Primers: 60 Vbeta forward and 13 Jbeta reverse. The method was immunoSEQ multiplex PCR; TCRdb's version includes in-frame clones alone and lacks a portion of them. The sample lists 150,000 to 200,000 clones; around 79% were seen once. Overall study results and limits: Cytomegalovirus status was reportedly diagnosed by the classifier with high sensitivity and specificity. Later, an analysis showed that TCR beta chains associated with HLA were more clonally expanded than others that were equally common.

Sequenced sample: PBMCs. This clonotype originated in a woman aged 45-59 years in good health and CMV-seronegative.

This chain's CDR3 is CASSPYFSNQPQHF. CDR3 coding DNA: TGTGCCAGCAGCCCTTACTTTAGCAATCAGCCCCAGCATTTT. The chain combines TRBV11-2 with TRBJ1-5; no reliable D call. CDR3 length: 14 residues. CDR1 and CDR2 (germline): SGHAT, FQNNGV. Trimming took 5 bases from V and 0 from J, leaving 8 bases between them. The full variable domain, with the rest looked up from reference TRBV11-2 and TRBJ1-5, is EAGVAQSPRYKIIEKRQSVAFWCNPISGHATLYWYQQILGQGPKLLIQFQNNGVVDDSQLPKDRFSAERLKGVDSTLKIQPAKLEDSAVYLCASSPYFSNQPQHFGDGTRLSIL.